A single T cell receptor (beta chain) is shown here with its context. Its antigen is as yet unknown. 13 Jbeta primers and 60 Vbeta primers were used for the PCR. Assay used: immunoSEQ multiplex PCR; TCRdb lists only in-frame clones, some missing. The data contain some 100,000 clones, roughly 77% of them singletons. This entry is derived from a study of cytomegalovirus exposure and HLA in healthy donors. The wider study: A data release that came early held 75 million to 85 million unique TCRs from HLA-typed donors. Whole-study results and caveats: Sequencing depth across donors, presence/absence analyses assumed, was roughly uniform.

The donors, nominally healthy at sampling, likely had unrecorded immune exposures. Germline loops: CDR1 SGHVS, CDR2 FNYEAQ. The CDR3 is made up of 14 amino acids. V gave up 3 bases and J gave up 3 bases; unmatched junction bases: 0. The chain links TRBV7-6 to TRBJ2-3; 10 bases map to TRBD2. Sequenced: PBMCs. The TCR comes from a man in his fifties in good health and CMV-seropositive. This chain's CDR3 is CASSFSGRTDTQYF. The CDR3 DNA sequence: TGTGCCAGCAGCTTTAGCGGGAGGACAGATACGCAGTATTTT.